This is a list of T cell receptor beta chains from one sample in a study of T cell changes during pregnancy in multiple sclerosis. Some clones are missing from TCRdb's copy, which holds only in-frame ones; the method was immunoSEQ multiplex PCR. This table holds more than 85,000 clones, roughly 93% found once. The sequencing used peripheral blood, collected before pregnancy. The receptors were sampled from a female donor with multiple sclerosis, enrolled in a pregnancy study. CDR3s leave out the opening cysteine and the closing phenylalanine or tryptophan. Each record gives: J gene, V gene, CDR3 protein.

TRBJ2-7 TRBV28 ASSLDQGNEQY
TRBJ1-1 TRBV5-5 ASSLAKNTEAF
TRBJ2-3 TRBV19 ASSIDRIRGADTQY
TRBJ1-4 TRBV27 ASSLLGQSNEKLF
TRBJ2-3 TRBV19 ASSIGSGASTDTQY
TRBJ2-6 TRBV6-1 ASSATVNSGANVLT
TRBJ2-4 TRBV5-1 ASSDTVAKNIQY
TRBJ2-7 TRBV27 ASSSLSYEQY
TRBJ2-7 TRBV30 AWRAGTGYEQY
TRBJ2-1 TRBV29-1 SVGRQNNEQF
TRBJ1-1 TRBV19 ASSPTGWTEAF
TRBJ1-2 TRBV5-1 ASSLIKGGHNYGYT
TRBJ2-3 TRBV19 ASSLSSGRADTQY
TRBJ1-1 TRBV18 ASSPGQIYTEAF
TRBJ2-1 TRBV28 ASSFRRNEQF
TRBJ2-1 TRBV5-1 ASSLNRAHNEQF
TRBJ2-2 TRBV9 ASRGPGELF
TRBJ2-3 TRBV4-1 ASSQGGGIGDTQY
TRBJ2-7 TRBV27 ASPLHEQY
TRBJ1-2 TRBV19 ASSSLDRGYGYT
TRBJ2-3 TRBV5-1 ASISAPDTQY
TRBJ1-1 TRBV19 ATKTGGTEAF
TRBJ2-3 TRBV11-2 ASSLVKLAGARTDTQY
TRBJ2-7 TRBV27 ASSYEGGVSYEQY
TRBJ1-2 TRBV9 ASTSLGGGYT
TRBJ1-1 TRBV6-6 ASSYTAGHDEAF
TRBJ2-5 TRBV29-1 SVRSGGGQETQY
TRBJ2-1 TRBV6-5 ASSGVGNEQF
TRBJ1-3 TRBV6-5 ASSPQGSGNTIY
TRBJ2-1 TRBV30 ASVPSSYNEQF
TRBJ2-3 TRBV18 ASSSLGVGSDTQY
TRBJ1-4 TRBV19 ASKGQDNEKLF
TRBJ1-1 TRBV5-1 ASSLLLQGMNTEAF
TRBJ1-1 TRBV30 AWKGAEGTEAF
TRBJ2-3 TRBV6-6 ASSYGSTDTQY
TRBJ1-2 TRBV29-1 SVPGTGTYGYT
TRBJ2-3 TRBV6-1 ASSVWAGGDWSTDTQY
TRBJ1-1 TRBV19 ASSIGSGVPLNTEAF
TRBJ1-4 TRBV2 ASRKPGQGNEKLF
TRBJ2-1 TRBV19 ASSIGDRAYNEQF
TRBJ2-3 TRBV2 ASSLAGGQDTQY
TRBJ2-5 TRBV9 ASSVDEMSRETQY
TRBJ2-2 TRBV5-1 ASRTSGTVGTGELF